This TCR beta chain was recovered during a study of T cells expressing NK-cell markers. The CDR3 totals 13 residues. CDR1 and CDR2 (germline): GTSNPN, SVGIG (reference sequence). The cDNA for TCR beta came from 5'RACE template switching with UMIs. TCRdb reanalyzed the 5' RACE reads, giving one entry per CDR3 protein sequence and no DNA. The sample holds hundreds of thousands of distinct CDR3 sequences. This chain joins TRBV30 and TRBJ1-6. The source of this sequence is a woman between 18 and 69 years old in good health. The sample consisted of blood T cells: a sorted CD56 or NKG2C T cell subset, CD4+ or CD8+ T cells, or bulk PBMC T cells (not recorded which). The CDR3 loop is CAWKEAGYSPLHF.